The table lists the clone carrying this T cell receptor beta chain with a few counts. TRB rearrangements were amplified by multiplex PCR with BIOMED2 TRB-A/B primers. TCRdb itself ran the multiplex PCR reads through MiXCR, one entry per CDR3 protein. The data hold around 11,000 distinct CDR3 sequences, with under 35% observed a single time. Each TRB amplification used roughly 240-550 ng of genomic DNA from blood. This record belongs to a study of T and B cells in COVID-19 patients. The sequenced material came from blood. The TCR sequence derives from a human donor with active COVID-19.

The CDR3 DNA reads TGTGCCAGCAGCCCGGGACAGGGTAGCGGACTAGCAGGTTTTGGTGAGCAGTTCTTC. It specifies CASSPGQGSGLAGFGEQFF. This rearrangement joins TRBV11-2 to TRBJ2-1; D is perhaps TRBD1 (9 bases). The CDR3 sequence is 19 residues long. Germline-derived CDR1 and CDR2 are SGHAT and FQNNGV. Trimming left V 5 bases short and J 9 bases short, with 32 bases between.